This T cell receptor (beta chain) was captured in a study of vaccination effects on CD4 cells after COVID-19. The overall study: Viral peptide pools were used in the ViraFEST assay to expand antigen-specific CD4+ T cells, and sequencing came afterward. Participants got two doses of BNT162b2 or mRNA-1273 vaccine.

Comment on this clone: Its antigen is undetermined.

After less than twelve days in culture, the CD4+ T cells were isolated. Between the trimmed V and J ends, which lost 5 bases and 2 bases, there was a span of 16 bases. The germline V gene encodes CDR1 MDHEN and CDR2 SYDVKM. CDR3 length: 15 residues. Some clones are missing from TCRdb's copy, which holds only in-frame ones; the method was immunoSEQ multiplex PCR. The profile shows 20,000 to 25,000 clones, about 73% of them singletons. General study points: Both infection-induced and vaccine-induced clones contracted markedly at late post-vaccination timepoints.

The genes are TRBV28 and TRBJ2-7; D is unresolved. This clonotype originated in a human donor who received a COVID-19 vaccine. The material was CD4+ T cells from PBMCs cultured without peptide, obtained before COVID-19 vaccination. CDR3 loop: CASSAQAPTAYEQYF. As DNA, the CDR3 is TGTGCCAGCAGTGCCCAGGCACCAACCGCCTACGAGCAGTACTTC.